The rows below give T cell receptor beta chains drawn from one sample of a study of blood T cell repertoires in COVID-19. Here immunoSEQ multiplex PCR was the method, and the copy in TCRdb shows in-frame clones only, minus some. The sample has a few hundred thousand clones, 85% to 90% seen once. Sequencing input: PBMCs or T cells enriched from blood (not recorded which). The receptors come from a woman aged 18-29 years with acute COVID-19. CDR3s include the opening cysteine and the closing phenylalanine or tryptophan. The D gene is left open where the match is weak. The size field is filled for only some rows; it gives once, few, many or a size class.

d_call	v_call	j_call	clone_size	cdr3_nt	cdr3_aa
.	TRBV28	TRBJ1-6	.	TGTGCCAGCAGTTCGACAGTTAATTCACCCCTCCACTTT	CASSSTVNSPLHF
.	TRBV4-2	TRBJ1-2	once	TGTGCCAGCAGCCACCTGGGGGAGGGGGGTGATGGCTACACCTTC	CASSHLGEGGDGYTF
.	TRBV7-2	TRBJ2-3	.	TGTGCCAGCAGCTTAGATATAGCCAACACAGATACGCAGTATTTT	CASSLDIANTDTQYF
.	TRBV4-1	TRBJ1-4	once	TGCGCCAGCAGCCAAGCGCCAACAGGGTTTAATGAAAAACTGTTTTTT	CASSQAPTGFNEKLFF
TRBD1	TRBV19	TRBJ2-2	.	TGTGCCAGTAGTATCACCGGGACAGGGTCCACCGGGGAGCTGTTTTTT	CASSITGTGSTGELFF
TRBD2	TRBV30	TRBJ2-7	.	TGTGCCTGGAAAACTAGCGGGAGGGCCTACGAGCAGTACTTC	CAWKTSGRAYEQYF
TRBD1	TRBV19	TRBJ1-2	.	TGTGCCAGTAGTCCGACAAACAGGGGCTCTGACTATGGCTACACCTTC	CASSPTNRGSDYGYTF
TRBD1	TRBV7-3	TRBJ2-3	.	TGTGCCAGCAGCCTCAACCCCGGACAGGGGTATACGCAGTATTTT	CASSLNPGQGYTQYF
TRBD2	TRBV6-6	TRBJ2-4	.	TGTGCCAGCAGCTATGTTAGGGGACTAGCGGGAGGCGCAAAACTAGCCAAAAACATTCAGTACTTC	CASSYVRGLAGGAKLAKNIQYF
.	TRBV7-3	TRBJ2-3	.	TGTGCCAGCAGCTTTGGGGGAGGTAGCACAGATACGCAGTATTTT	CASSFGGGSTDTQYF
TRBD1	TRBV24-1	TRBJ2-1	.	TGTGCCACCAGTGATGCCGGGACAGGGAATGAGCAGTTCTTC	CATSDAGTGNEQFF
TRBD1	TRBV27	TRBJ1-1	.	TGTGCCAGCAGTACGGACAGGGTGGGCACTGAAGCTTTCTTT	CASSTDRVGTEAFF
TRBD1	TRBV7-7	TRBJ2-5	.	TGTGCCAGCAGCTGGGGGTCGGGACAGAGGGAGACCCAGTACTTC	CASSWGSGQRETQYF
TRBD1	TRBV7-9	TRBJ2-7	.	TGTGCCAGCGGCGATAAGAGGTCCGGGACAGATCTCTACGAGCAGTACTTC	CASGDKRSGTDLYEQYF
.	TRBV4-1	TRBJ1-2	once	TGCGCCAGCAGCCCAAACAGGGCTGACGGCTATGGCTACACCTTC	CASSPNRADGYGYTF
TRBD1	TRBV5-1	TRBJ2-5	.	TGCGCCAGCAGCTTGATGGGGACAGGTTTGTGGACCCAGTACTTC	CASSLMGTGLWTQYF
.	TRBV5-6	TRBJ1-4	.	TGTGCCAGCAGCTTGGATTGGGCCTCTGAAAAACTGTTTTTT	CASSLDWASEKLFF
TRBD1	TRBV29-1	TRBJ2-5	.	TGCAGCGTCACCACCCCGGGACAGGGGATAGAGACCCAGTACTTC	CSVTTPGQGIETQYF
.	TRBV12-3/TRBV12-4	TRBJ1-1	.	TGTGCCGCACGAAGGGGGTTTGGCGCTGAAGCTTTCTTT	CAARRGFGAEAFF
TRBD1	TRBV28	TRBJ1-1	once	TGTGCCAGCAGTCTGACAGGGGAGTGGAACACTGAAGCTTTCTTT	CASSLTGEWNTEAFF
.	TRBV3-1/TRBV3-2	TRBJ1-5	.	TGTGCCAGCAGCCAAGATGGAGGGGTTTCCAATCAGCCCCAGCATTTT	CASSQDGGVSNQPQHF
TRBD1	TRBV5-4	TRBJ2-7	.	TGTGCCAGCAGCGCTGGTGGGGGCAGGGGGCTCTACGAGCAGTACTTC	CASSAGGGRGLYEQYF
TRBD1	TRBV6-5	TRBJ2-2	.	TGTGCCAGCAGTTACTTAACGGGACAGCTCACCGGGGAGCTGTTTTTT	CASSYLTGQLTGELFF
TRBD2	TRBV11-3	TRBJ2-7	.	TGTGCCAGCAGCTGGGCTAGCGGGAGTGACGAGCAGTACTTC	CASSWASGSDEQYF
.	TRBV15	TRBJ2-5	.	TGTGCCACCAGCAGAGATTTGGGGCCGCAGGAGACCCAGTACTTC	CATSRDLGPQETQYF
TRBD2	TRBV4-2	TRBJ2-3	once	TGTGCCAGCACTAAAGGGGCCCTAGCGGTCCTCACAGATACGCAGTATTTT	CASTKGALAVLTDTQYF
.	TRBV12-3/TRBV12-4	TRBJ2-4	once	TGTGCCAGCACACGAGTCCCCAAAAACATTCAGTACTTC	CASTRVPKNIQYF
.	TRBV28	TRBJ1-4	.	TGTGCCAGCAGTTTACGCAGAGGAATCGCAACTAATGAAAAACTGTTTTTT	CASSLRRGIATNEKLFF
.	TRBV4-1	TRBJ2-5	.	TGCGCCAGCAGCCGGGGGACTCAAGAGACCCAGTACTTC	CASSRGTQETQYF
TRBD2	TRBV5-1	TRBJ2-1	.	TGCGCCAGCAGCCCGGCCTGGACTAGCGGGAGCAATGAGCAGTTCTTC	CASSPAWTSGSNEQFF
TRBD1	TRBV28	TRBJ2-1	.	TGTGCCAGCAGGGGACCGGGACAGGGGGTAAGTGAGCAGTTCTTC	CASRGPGQGVSEQFF
TRBD1	TRBV18	TRBJ1-4	.	TGTGCCAGCTCACCACGGAGACAGGGCCAGGGGGATGAAAAACTGTTTTTT	CASSPRRQGQGDEKLFF
TRBD1	TRBV28	TRBJ2-2	.	TGTGCCAGCAGTTTAGGGGGACAGGGGGCTAGGGAGCTGTTTTTT	CASSLGGQGARELFF
.	TRBV5-4	TRBJ1-1	.	TGTGCCAGCAGCGGCCAAGGGGGGGGAACGAACACTGAAGCTTTCTTT	CASSGQGGGTNTEAFF
.	TRBV19	TRBJ1-4	.	TGTGCCAGTAGTACGGACTGGGATGAAAAACTGTTTTTT	CASSTDWDEKLFF
.	TRBV18	TRBJ1-1	.	TGTGCCAGCTCACTACAGGGTAGTTCTTGGAACACTGAAGCTTTCTTT	CASSLQGSSWNTEAFF
.	TRBV4-1	TRBJ2-7	.	TGCGCCAGCAGCCAAGCGTTGGAGGGTTCAAGCTCCTACGAGCAGTACTTC	CASSQALEGSSSYEQYF
TRBD2	TRBV18	TRBJ2-7	.	TGTGCCAGCTCACCCTTTAAGGGACTACCAGGCGAGCAGTACTTC	CASSPFKGLPGEQYF
.	TRBV29-1	TRBJ2-7	.	TGCAGCGTTGAAGATGGGACACGGTTAGGGTACGAGCAGTACTTC	CSVEDGTRLGYEQYF
.	TRBV6-2/TRBV6-3	TRBJ2-7	.	TGTGCCAGCAGTTACAGGGCGGGAACCCACTACGAGCAGTACTTC	CASSYRAGTHYEQYF
TRBD1	TRBV12-3/TRBV12-4	TRBJ1-3	.	TGTGCCAGCAGGCCGGGACAGGGGGACACCATATATTTT	CASRPGQGDTIYF